The subject of this entry is one TCR beta chain. The target antigen is unknown. Generation of TCR cDNA used 5'RACE template switching (which added a universal primer site and UMIs). TCRdb reanalysed the 5' RACE reads using MiXCR and keeps one entry per CDR3 protein. The data hold roughly 520,000 distinct CDR3 sequences, with 20% to 25% observed a single time. The record originates from a study of T cells after yellow fever vaccination. Study as a whole: Fractions containing few cells were prepared with SMART-Seq v4 Ultra Low Input. Overall study results and limits: Primary-vaccination clones mostly resurfaced post-booster (about 95% CD4, more than 85% CD8). Highly abundant clonotypes carried over from the bulk population could end up in FACS-sorted repertoires as contaminants.

This sample comprised PBMCs, obtained approximately 22 days after the first yellow fever vaccination. This sequence was found in a man aged 18 to 29 who received the YFV17D yellow fever vaccine.

CDR3 residues: CASTPGGTGSSYNEQFF. The CDR3 DNA reads as TGTGCCAGCACCCCCGGGGGGACAGGGAGCTCCTACAATGAGCAGTTCTTC. The V and J genes are TRBV7-3 and TRBJ2-1, with TRBD1 matching over 9 bases. From germline, CDR1 is SGHTA and CDR2 FQGTGA. The CDR3 contains 17 residues. Trimming cost V 7 bases and J 0 bases; bases outside gene matches: 10.